A single sample is the source of the 9 T cell receptor beta chains below, sequenced in a study of cytomegalovirus exposure and HLA in healthy donors. The PCR used 60 Vbeta and 13 Jbeta primers. Assay used: immunoSEQ multiplex PCR; TCRdb lists only in-frame clones, some missing. The sample carries over 85,000 clones, around 78% recorded once. The sample was PBMCs. The receptors here all came from a man aged 35-49 years in good health and CMV-seronegative.

This clone was seen only a few times. The chain uses TRBV6-5 and TRBJ2-5, with 10 bases aligning to TRBD1. The end of the DNA fits TRBJ2-7 better, so the J call may be wrong. The CDR3 spans 14 residues. Per germline, CDR1 MNHEY and CDR2 SVGAGI. DNA of the CDR3: TGTGCCAGCAGTCCGCGGGACAGGGGTCCCGAGCAGTACTTC. Protein sequence: CASSPRDRGPEQYF.

This clone showed up just a few times. J is TRBJ2-7 and V is TRBV7-3; 7 nucleotides line up with TRBD2. The CDR3 consists of 14 residues. Germline CDR1 SGHTA, CDR2 FQGTGA. Trimming at V came to 5 bases and at J to 6 bases, leaving 10 bases not matched to a gene. The CDR3: CASSPQPREGEQYF. The CDR3 coding sequence is TGTGCCAGCAGCCCTCAGCCCAGGGAGGGCGAGCAGTACTTC.

V gene TRBV25-1 combines with J gene TRBJ1-1; 10 nucleotides line up with TRBD1. CDR1 is MGHDK, CDR2 SYGVNS, per germline. V lost 3 bases, J lost 4 bases, and 2 bases stayed unmatched. CDR3 length: 14 amino acids. CDR3 bases: TGTGCCAGCAGTGATAGGACAGGGGGCACTGAAGCTTTCTTT. Translation gives CASSDRTGGTEAFF.

This chain uses TRBV6-4 with TRBJ1-6, with TRBD1 matching 8 bases. J lost 6 bases, V lost 2 bases, and 3 bases had no gene match. Germline values: CDR1 MRHNA, CDR2 SNTAGT. This CDR3 contains 15 residues. The CDR3 DNA sequence: TGTGCCAGCAGTGACGGACAGGGCCGTAATTCACCCCTCCACTTT. This encodes CASSDGQGRNSPLHF.

The V call is TRBV7-9, the J call TRBJ2-5; 7 nucleotides match TRBD1. Germline values: CDR1 SEHNR, CDR2 FQNEAQ (reference sequence). The V and J ends lost 4 bases and 5 bases, in that order; junction bases with no gene match: 7. The CDR3 is 14 residues long. In nucleotides, the CDR3 is TGTGCCAGCAGCTCGACAGGGTGGCTTGAGACCCAGTACTTC. Translating gives CASSSTGWLETQYF. The full variable domain, completed using reference TRBV7-9 and TRBJ2-5, is DTGVSQNPRHKITKRGQNVTFRCDPISEHNRLYWYRQTLGQGPEFLTYFQNEAQLEKSRLLSDRFSAERPKGSFSTLEIQRTEQGDSAMYLCASSSTGWLETQYFGPGTRLLVL.

The chain carries TRBV7-9 and TRBJ2-1; 8 bases map to TRBD1. Trimming cost V 3 bases and J 3 bases; bases outside gene matches: 1. Germline V gene sequence: CDR1 SEHNR, CDR2 FQNEAQ (reference sequence). This CDR3 contains 14 residues. CDR3 nucleotides: TGTGCCAGCAGCTTCGACAGGGGCTACAATGAGCAGTTCTTC. Amino acid sequence: CASSFDRGYNEQFF.

In the case of this clone: This likely comes from a read error, as the CDR3 has no conserved phenylalanine or tryptophan at its end. J is TRBJ1-2 and V is TRBV27, with TRBD1 matching over 9 bases. There are 16 residues in the CDR3. Germline loops: CDR1 MNHEY, CDR2 SMNVEV (reference sequence). The V gene end was trimmed by 2 bases and the J gene end by 4 bases; junction bases not matched to a gene: 8. CDR3 in amino acids: CASSLPYRGPVYGYTL. CDR3 nucleotide sequence: TGTGCCAGCAGTTTACCCTACAGGGGGCCCGTCTATGGCTACACCCTC.

This clone was seen once. This sequence joins TRBV18 and TRBJ2-1; D may be TRBD2 (6 bases). Trimming pared 8 bases from V and 0 bases from J, leaving 20 bases between. The germline gives CDR1 KGHSH, CDR2 LQKENI. The CDR3 is 17 residues long. Here the CDR3 reads CASGPNRLGSSYNEQFF. The CDR3 nucleotides are TGTGCCAGCGGACCCAACCGACTAGGGAGCTCCTACAATGAGCAGTTCTTC.

The rearrangement joins TRBV15 to TRBJ2-3, with TRBD2 matching over 14 bases. Germline values: CDR1 LNHNV, CDR2 YYDKDF (reference sequence). J gave up 5 bases and V 6 bases, and 4 bases lay outside the gene matches. The CDR3 runs to 15 residues. The CDR3 nucleotides read TGTGCCACCAGGGGGACTAGCGGGGGCCGAGATACGCAGTATTTT. Translated, it gives CATRGTSGGRDTQYF.